Each of the 8 T cell receptor beta chains below was sequenced from the same sample in a study of blood T cell repertoires in COVID-19. Some clones are missing from TCRdb's copy, which holds only in-frame ones; the method was immunoSEQ multiplex PCR. In the table there are around 13,000 clones, about 92% of which are singletons. Specimen: peripheral blood. These receptors originate from a human donor in a cohort sampled during active COVID-19.

The chain links TRBV5-6 to TRBJ2-3, with D possibly TRBD2 on 7 matching bases. CDR1 is SGHDT and CDR2 is YYEEEE in the germline V gene. The CDR3 has 13 amino acids. Trimming cost V 5 bases and J 4 bases, with 11 bases left between them. The CDR3 DNA reads as TGTGCCAGCAGTGGGGGGGCCCCAGATACGCAGTATTTT. Translating it yields CASSGGAPDTQYF.

This rearrangement joins TRBV28 to TRBJ2-4, with D possibly matching TRBD1 (6 bases). V lost 3 bases and J lost 5, with 17 bases in between. The CDR3 is made up of 16 amino acids. Germline assignment: CDR1 MDHEN and CDR2 SYDVKM. CDR3 DNA: TGTGCCAGCAGTTTCGCAGGGGCACGGCATGAAAACATTCAGTACTTC. Translated: CASSFAGARHENIQYF.

The J gene is TRBJ2-1, the V gene TRBV9; 9 nucleotides line up with TRBD1. With 4 bases clipped from V and 7 bases from J, the junction kept 9 bases outside the gene matches. Germline CDR1 reads SGDLS; CDR2 reads YYNGEE. This CDR3 region has 15 residues. The CDR3 DNA is TGTGCCAGCAGCCCGTTACAGGGGGCGTCGAATGAGCAGTTCTTC. Its translation: CASSPLQGASNEQFF.

The V gene is TRBV25-1, the J gene TRBJ1-2; 10 nucleotides align to TRBD1. This CDR3 spans 15 amino acids. Trimming removed 7 bases from V and 6 bases from J; junction bases left unmatched: 11. The germline CDR1 and CDR2 sequences are MGHDK and SYGVNS. The CDR3 nucleotides are TGTGCCAGCATAGGGACAGGGGAGTCTGTACATGGCTACACCTTC. This sequence encodes CASIGTGESVHGYTF.

This clone was counted a few times. This chain joins TRBV5-4 and TRBJ1-5; D uncertain. The CDR3 is 12 amino acids. Germline loops: CDR1 SGHNT, CDR2 YYREEE (reference sequence). The V end was cut by 0 bases, the J end by 9 bases, with 7 bases between. The CDR3 region has the DNA TGTGCCAGCAGCTTGGCCGAGGGGCCCCAGCATTTT. This codes for CASSLAEGPQHF.

The V call is TRBV4-1, the J call TRBJ2-1, with 13 bases identical to TRBD2. The CDR3 has 16 residues. Germline CDR1 and CDR2: MGHRA and YSYEKL. J lost 6 bases, V lost 3 bases, and 5 bases had no gene match. The CDR3 region is CASSQTTSGGANEQFF. The CDR3 DNA reads as TGCGCCAGCAGCCAGACTACTAGCGGGGGGGCCAATGAGCAGTTCTTC.

The chain couples TRBV7-9 to TRBJ2-1; the D is unclear. CDR3 length equals 12 residues. Germline V gene sequence: CDR1 SEHNR, CDR2 FQNEAQ (reference sequence). The germline V and J ends were trimmed by 3 bases and 10 bases, with 10 bases remaining between them. This CDR3 reads CASSLGDSEQFF. The CDR3 coding sequence is TGTGCCAGCAGCTTGGGTGACTCCGAGCAGTTCTTC.

This rearrangement joins TRBV5-1 to TRBJ1-1; no reliable D call. The CDR3 extends over 13 amino acids. Germline CDR1 and CDR2: SGHRS and YFSETQ. V lost 3 bases and J 0 bases, leaving 6 bases between the germline ends. The CDR3 DNA reads as TGCGCCAGCAGCTCCCGGGTGAACACTGAAGCTTTCTTT. Translation gives CASSSRVNTEAFF.